These 19 T cell receptor beta chains were all obtained from the same sample, sequenced in a study of blood T cell repertoires in COVID-19. Clones were sequenced by immunoSEQ multiplex PCR, and TCRdb holds only the in-frame ones, with some missing. The repertoire holds roughly 230,000 clones, with roughly nine tenths as singletons. Sequencing was done on a sample of PBMCs or T cells enriched from blood (not recorded which). These receptors were collected from a woman aged 25-40 years with acute COVID-19.

The chain recombines TRBV29-1 with TRBJ2-2; possibly TRBD2 for D (6 bases). Trimming left V 3 bases short and J 2 bases short, with 22 bases between. Germline CDR1 SQVTM, CDR2 ANQGSEA. The CDR3 has 18 amino acids. CDR3 sequence reads: CSVDQGSWGVVNTGELFF. CDR3 DNA sequence: TGCAGCGTTGATCAGGGTTCTTGGGGGGTCGTTAACACCGGGGAGCTGTTTTTT.

V gene TRBV4-2 combines with J gene TRBJ1-1, with 7 bases matching TRBD1. From germline, CDR1 is LGHNA and CDR2 YNFKEQ. The V gene end was trimmed by 4 bases and the J gene end by 3 bases; junction bases not matched to a gene: 8. The length of the CDR3 is 15 residues. CDR3 in DNA: TGTGCCAGCAGCCCACTCACGGACAGGCACACTGAAGCTTTCTTT. Translating it yields CASSPLTDRHTEAFF.

V is TRBV6-2 or TRBV6-3 and J is TRBJ1-5; D perhaps matches TRBD1 (5 bases). V was cut by 5 bases and J by 2 bases, with 10 bases left in between. Germline values: CDR1 MNHEY, CDR2 SVGEGT. The CDR3 covers 14 residues. CDR3 sequence: CASSRVRGNQPQHF. CDR3 bases: TGTGCCAGCAGTCGGGTCAGGGGCAATCAGCCCCAGCATTTT.

This rearrangement joins TRBV19 to TRBJ2-3, with 7 bases matching TRBD2. The CDR3 is 15 residues long. Per germline, CDR1 LNHDA and CDR2 SQIVND (reference sequence). V lost 2 bases, J lost 0 bases, and 2 bases stayed unmatched. CDR3 sequence: CASSITSDSTDTQYF. In nucleotides, the CDR3 is TGTGCCAGTAGTATAACTAGCGATAGCACAGATACGCAGTATTTT.

V usage is TRBV4-1 and J usage is TRBJ2-1; 7 bases are a match to TRBD1. The CDR3 consists of 15 residues. After removal of 2 bases from V and 4 bases from J, the junction contained 5 bases not matched to a gene. The germline CDR1 and CDR2 sequences are MGHRA and YSYEKL. CDR3 amino acids: CASSQTGAEYNEQFF. CDR3 nucleotide sequence: TGCGCCAGCAGCCAAACAGGGGCGGAGTACAATGAGCAGTTCTTC.

In this sample, this clone turned up once. V usage is TRBV19 and J usage is TRBJ1-5; D is unclear. The germline CDR1 and CDR2 sequences are LNHDA and SQIVND (reference sequence). Between the trimmed V and J ends, which lost 0 bases and 3 bases, there was a span of 15 bases. The CDR3 covers 17 residues. CDR3 nucleotide sequence: TGTGCCAGTAGTATAGAGGGCGCCATGGATTCCAATCAGCCCCAGCATTTT. Translation gives CASSIEGAMDSNQPQHF. Drawing the rest from reference TRBV19 and TRBJ1-5, the complete variable domain is DGGITQSPKYLFRKEGQNVTLSCEQNLNHDAMYWYRQDPGQGLRLIYYSQIVNDFQKGDIAEGYSVSREKKESFPLTVTSAQKNPTAFYLCASSIEGAMDSNQPQHFGDGTRLSIL.

The chain carries TRBV10-2 and TRBJ2-2; a weak D match, TRBD2 (6 bases). There are 14 residues in the CDR3. The V and J ends lost 6 bases and 0 bases respectively, with 8 bases between them. Germline CDR1 reads WSHSY; CDR2 reads SAAADI. CDR3 nucleotide sequence: TGCGCCAGCAGGGACTATCCGAACACCGGGGAGCTGTTTTTT. This codes for CASRDYPNTGELFF.

The V gene is TRBV7-2, the J gene TRBJ1-5; D possibly corresponds to TRBD1 (5 bases). The CDR3 consists of 15 residues. The germline gives CDR1 SGHTA, CDR2 FQGNSA. Trimming took off 1 base at V and 11 bases at J, with 18 bases between the two ends. CDR3 coding DNA: TGTGCCAGCAGCTTAGGGACCTCAGCCCCAGGGTCCCAGCATTTT. It yields the protein CASSLGTSAPGSQHF.

This clone has just one count. This chain uses TRBV18 with TRBJ2-7, with 9 positions matching TRBD1. V lost 2 bases and J lost 5; bases outside the gene matches: 10. Per germline, CDR1 KGHSH and CDR2 LQKENI. The CDR3 consists of 16 residues. The CDR3 nucleotides are TGTGCCAGCTCACCAACCCGGGACAGGGTGGGGCACGAGCAGTACTTC. Residues: CASSPTRDRVGHEQYF.

This clone was seen a single time. The chain recombines TRBV6-2 or TRBV6-3 with TRBJ2-7, with D maybe TRBD1 (5 bases). The CDR3 contains 12 residues. Germline lookup yields CDR1 MNHEY and CDR2 SVGEGT. Trimming took 5 bases from V and 4 from J, leaving 9 bases between them. CDR3 sequence (DNA): TGTGCCAGCAGTAACCAGGGATACGAGCAGTACTTC. Amino acids: CASSNQGYEQYF.

This clone came up a few times. This sample includes further DNA sequences coding for the same CDR3. The genes are TRBV5-1 and TRBJ2-2; the D gene is possibly TRBD2 (6 bases). The germline V gene has CDR1 SGHRS and CDR2 YFSETQ. Trimming removed 0 bases from V and 4 bases from J, with 10 bases in between. The CDR3 contains 15 residues. In DNA form, the CDR3 reads TGCGCCAGCAGCTTGGCCGGAGGGGTCACCGGGGAGCTGTTTTTT. Translated, it gives CASSLAGGVTGELFF.

The DNA for the CDR3 is TGTGCCGTCAGGGTTGAAGCTGAAGCTTTCTTT. This sequence encodes CAVRVEAEAFF. J is TRBJ1-1 and V is TRBV30; TRBD1 might be the D (5 bases). Trimming removed 8 bases from V and 6 bases from J, with 13 bases in between. The CDR3 is made up of 11 amino acids. Germline-derived CDR1 and CDR2 are GTSNPN and SVGIG (reference sequence).

The V call is TRBV9, the J call TRBJ1-2, with D perhaps TRBD1 (5 bases). Between the trimmed V and J ends, which lost 0 bases and 3 bases, there was a span of 12 bases. The CDR3 runs 15 residues. CDR1 SGDLS and CDR2 YYNGEE come from the germline V gene. The CDR3 here is CASSVGGQGDYGYTF. The CDR3 DNA reads as TGTGCCAGCAGCGTAGGGGGCCAGGGCGACTATGGCTACACCTTC.

V and J are TRBV6-5 and TRBJ1-2; 9 positions agree with TRBD1. The CDR3 consists of 15 residues. V was clipped by 2 bases and J by 4 bases; unmatched bases: 5. In germline, CDR1 is MNHEY, CDR2 SVGAGI. CDR3 coding DNA: TGTGCCAGCAGTTACCCCCAGACAGGGGGCTATGGCTACACCTTC. This sequence encodes CASSYPQTGGYGYTF.

This clone was seen more than once but under ten times. This chain joins TRBV19 and TRBJ1-1, with TRBD1 matching 7 bases. The trim removed 5 bases at V and 4 bases at J, leaving 4 bases unmatched. CDR3 length equals 13 residues. CDR1 is LNHDA, CDR2 SQIVND, per germline (reference sequence). CDR3 loop: CASSQSGGTEAFF. In DNA form, the CDR3 reads TGTGCCAGTAGTCAGTCAGGGGGCACTGAAGCTTTCTTT. The complete variable domain, with remaining parts taken from reference TRBV19 and TRBJ1-1, reads DGGITQSPKYLFRKEGQNVTLSCEQNLNHDAMYWYRQDPGQGLRLIYYSQIVNDFQKGDIAEGYSVSREKKESFPLTVTSAQKNPTAFYLCASSQSGGTEAFFGQGTRLTVV.

V gene TRBV10-3 combines with J gene TRBJ2-5; 9 bases align to TRBD1. V was pared by 5 bases and J by 5 bases, with 3 bases of the junction left unmatched. This CDR3 comprises 13 residues. The germline V gene has CDR1 ENHRY and CDR2 SYGVKD. For the CDR3, the DNA is TGTGCCATCAGTACACAGGGGGCGGAGACCCAGTACTTC. Protein sequence: CAISTQGAETQYF.

Worth noting for this clone: Additional DNA sequences in this sample encode the identical CDR3. The gene calls are TRBV5-1 and TRBJ1-2; 10 positions agree with TRBD1. J lost 5 bases, V lost 1 base, and 2 bases had no gene match. Germline CDR1 reads SGHRS; CDR2 reads YFSETQ. The CDR3 sequence is 14 residues long. CDR3 DNA: TGCGCCAGCAGCTTGTCGGGACAGGGGTATGGCTACACCTTC. Protein product: CASSLSGQGYGYTF.

The CDR3 DNA reads TGCAGCGTTGGAGAACAGGGGTCTTATGGCTACACCTTC. Its translation: CSVGEQGSYGYTF. The rearrangement uses TRBV29-1 and TRBJ1-2; 7 nucleotides match TRBD1. Germline values: CDR1 SQVTM, CDR2 ANQGSEA. V shed 4 bases and J 5 bases; nucleotides not matched to a gene: 7. The CDR3 length is 13 residues.

This chain joins TRBV28 and TRBJ1-5, with TRBD1 as a possible D gene (6 bases). The CDR3 spans 17 residues. Germline CDR1 and CDR2: MDHEN and SYDVKM. Trimming removed 5 bases at V and 1 base at J, with 18 bases between. As DNA, the CDR3 is TGTGCCAGCAGTGGGACGGGGGGGCTAGTAAGCAATCAGCCCCAGCATTTT. Protein product: CASSGTGGLVSNQPQHF.